A single T cell receptor beta chain is shown here with its context. This clonotype has a handful of counts. The antigen it recognizes is unknown. There are no base qualities to consult, and no much larger clone falls within one base. This sample is part of a study of early T cells in non-severe SARS-CoV-2 infection (dated by TCRdb to about 2021). General notes on the study: TCR sequencing used bulk RNA from unsorted whole blood, so alpha and beta chains could not be paired. Results the study describes overall, beyond this receptor: Matching against VDJdb was skewed toward anti-spike CD8 responses, likely underestimated virus-specific expansions, and missed private and CD4 specificities.

Inclusive of the bounding cysteine and phenylalanine, the CDR3 is 13 residues long. Just the 39-base CDR3 DNA is kept, in frame starting at base 1. Taken from the germline V gene (reference sequence), the CDR1 and CDR2 loops are DFQATT and SNEGSKA. Unmatched junction bases come to 6, with V trimmed by 6 bases and J by 5 bases. The library was built by means of 5' RACE. TCRdb lists the instrument as NextSeq 500. Unique molecular identifiers were attached to individual cDNA molecules in the TCR library protocol so that sequencing error and PCR bias could be corrected. TCR alpha and beta chains were both sequenced, and the abundances of alpha and beta sequences in each sample were closely correlated with each other. The original methods were these. Decombinator V4 was used to annotate TCR sequences for V gene, J gene and CDR3. Expanded TCRs were defined as changing significantly between any two time points under a Poisson model with p below 0.0001. TCR abundances were normalised to the total number of TCRs sequenced in each sample and reported as counts per million. TRAV1-2 paired with TRAJ12, TRAJ20 or TRAJ33 defined MAIT TCRs, while TRAV10 paired with TRAJ18 defined iNKT TCRs. A search of VDJdb, accessed on 1 November 2021, was run for TCRs annotated to CMV, EBV and SARS-CoV-2, with TCRs annotated for multiple antigens excluded. TCRdb reworked the public reads: Q25 trimming with fastp, MiXCR clone assembly, productive beta chains retained. Rows are combined by CDR3 protein, so each entry shows the most common genes and DNA. TCRdb's processing, not the study's, gives the V and J calls here. This sample is represented by more than 85,000 distinct CDR3 sequences; roughly 15% of them were singletons. Just over 5% of the sample is in the top ten clones.

A case-control design nested within a healthcare worker cohort in London, UK, was used, with weekly nasopharyngeal swab PCR tests and blood sampling performed. Healthcare workers were enrolled in the week of the UK lockdown, from 23 to 31 March 2020, and were followed every week for up to roughly 16 weeks. The V gene is TRBV20-1 and the J gene is TRBJ1-5, with 8 junctional bases fitting TRBD1. Sequencing used whole blood, obtained at baseline. The receptor was isolated from an adult who was a healthcare worker with PCR-confirmed SARS-CoV-2 infection or an uninfected control (not recorded which). The nucleotides read TGCAGTGCGTTCGGACAGGGTGATCAGCCCCAGCATTTT. Translated, it gives CSAFGQGDQPQHF.